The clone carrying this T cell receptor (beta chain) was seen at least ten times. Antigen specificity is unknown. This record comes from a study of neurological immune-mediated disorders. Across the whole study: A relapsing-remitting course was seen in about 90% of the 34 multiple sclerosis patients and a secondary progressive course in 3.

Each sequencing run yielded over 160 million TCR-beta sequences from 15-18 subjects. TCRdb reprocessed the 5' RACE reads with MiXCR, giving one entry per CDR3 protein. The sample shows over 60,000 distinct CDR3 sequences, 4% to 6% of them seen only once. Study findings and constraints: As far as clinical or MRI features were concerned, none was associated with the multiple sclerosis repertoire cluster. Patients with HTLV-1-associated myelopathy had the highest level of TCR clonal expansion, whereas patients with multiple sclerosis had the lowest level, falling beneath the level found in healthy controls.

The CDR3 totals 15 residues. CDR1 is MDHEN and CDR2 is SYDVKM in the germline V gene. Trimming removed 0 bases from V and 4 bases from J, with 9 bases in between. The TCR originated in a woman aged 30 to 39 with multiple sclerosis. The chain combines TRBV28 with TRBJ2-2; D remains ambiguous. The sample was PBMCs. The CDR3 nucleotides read TGTGCCAGCAGTTTATGGGGCACCAGCACCGGGGAGCTGTTTTTT. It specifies CASSLWGTSTGELFF.